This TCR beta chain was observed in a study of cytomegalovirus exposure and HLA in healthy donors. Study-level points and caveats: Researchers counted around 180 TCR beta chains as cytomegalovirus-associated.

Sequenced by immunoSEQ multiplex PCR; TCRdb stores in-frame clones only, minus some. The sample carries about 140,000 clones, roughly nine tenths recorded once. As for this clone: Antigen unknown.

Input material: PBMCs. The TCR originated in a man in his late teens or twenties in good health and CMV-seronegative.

The CDR3 here is CASSGEEETQYF. The CDR3 coding sequence is TGTGCCAGCAGCGGGGAGGAGGAGACCCAGTACTTC. The V gene is TRBV2, the J gene TRBJ2-5; a weak D match, TRBD2 (6 bases). The CDR3 is 12 residues long. Germline CDR1 and CDR2: SNHLY and FYNNEI. The germline V and J ends were trimmed by 6 bases and 5 bases, with 10 bases remaining between them.